This is a list of T cell receptor beta chains from one sample in a study of CD8 T cells in ankylosing spondylitis. TCRdb ran MiXCR on the 5' RACE reads and lists one entry per CDR3 protein. The sample records 750,000 to 850,000 distinct CDR3 sequences, approximately 12% being singletons. What was sequenced was blood, either unsorted or a sorted T cell fraction (not recorded which). The receptors originated from a male donor with ankylosing spondylitis. Each CDR3 is given with its conserved first and last residue. A D gene is named only where the DNA matches it firmly. Clone size is shown for a subset of rows, as once, few, many or a class of expanded clone.

CDR3 protein: CASSSRTGDAGELFF
CDR3 DNA: TGCGCCAGCAGCTCCCGGACAGGGGACGCCGGGGAGCTGTTTTTT
clone size: .
V gene: TRBV4-1
J gene: TRBJ2-2
D gene: TRBD1

CDR3 protein: CSARRRSHDTQYF
CDR3 DNA: TGCAGTGCTAGACGGCGGTCACACGATACGCAGTATTTT
clone size: few
V gene: TRBV20-1
J gene: TRBJ2-3
D gene: .

CDR3 protein: CASRDGHYNEQFF
CDR3 DNA: TGTGCCAGCAGAGACGGACACTACAATGAGCAGTTCTTC
clone size: .
V gene: TRBV12-3/TRBV12-4
J gene: TRBJ2-1
D gene: .

CDR3 protein: CSARSLEGADTQYF
CDR3 DNA: TGCAGTGCTAGATCTCTCGAGGGTGCAGATACGCAGTATTTT
clone size: few
V gene: TRBV20-1
J gene: TRBJ2-3
D gene: .

CDR3 protein: CASSLVASGMEETQYF
CDR3 DNA: TGTGCCAGCAGCTTAGTGGCTAGCGGGATGGAGGAGACCCAGTACTTC
clone size: few
V gene: TRBV7-2
J gene: TRBJ2-5
D gene: TRBD2

CDR3 protein: CSARGERAPYEQYF
CDR3 DNA: TGCAGTGCTAGGGGGGAAAGGGCCCCCTACGAGCAGTACTTC
clone size: many
V gene: TRBV20-1
J gene: TRBJ2-7
D gene: .

CDR3 protein: CASSYSGTGNGHF
CDR3 DNA: TGTGCCAGCAGTTATTCGGGGACAGGTAACGGACACTTC
clone size: once
V gene: TRBV6-5
J gene: TRBJ2-7
D gene: TRBD1

CDR3 protein: CASSFQGFQETQYF
CDR3 DNA: TGTGCCAGCAGCTTTCAGGGGTTCCAAGAGACCCAGTACTTC
clone size: many
V gene: TRBV7-2
J gene: TRBJ2-5
D gene: .

CDR3 protein: CASSLRPIQAFF
CDR3 DNA: TGCGCCAGCAGCCTACGACCGATCCAAGCTTTCTTT
clone size: few
V gene: TRBV5-1
J gene: TRBJ1-1
D gene: .

CDR3 protein: CASSKYQEGEQYF
CDR3 DNA: TGTGCCAGCAGCAAATATCAGGAGGGAGAGCAGTACTTC
clone size: .
V gene: TRBV11-2
J gene: TRBJ2-7
D gene: .

CDR3 protein: CASSLLGSGELFF
CDR3 DNA: TGTGCCAGCAGCCTCTTGGGGTCCGGGGAGCTGTTTTTT
clone size: few
V gene: TRBV3-1
J gene: TRBJ2-2
D gene: .

CDR3 protein: CASSSRQGTEKLFF
CDR3 DNA: TGCGCCAGCAGCTCCCGACAGGGGACTGAAAAACTGTTTTTT
clone size: .
V gene: TRBV4-1
J gene: TRBJ1-4
D gene: TRBD1

CDR3 protein: CASKSAGTAYNSPLHF
CDR3 DNA: TGTGCCAGCAAAAGCGCCGGGACGGCCTATAATTCACCCCTCCACTTT
clone size: few
V gene: TRBV6-1
J gene: TRBJ1-6
D gene: .

CDR3 protein: CASSVSRGGETQYF
CDR3 DNA: TGTGCCAGCAGCGTTTCCCGGGGGGGAGAGACCCAGTACTTC
clone size: .
V gene: TRBV9
J gene: TRBJ2-5
D gene: TRBD2

CDR3 protein: CASSLAQGRRAGYTF
CDR3 DNA: TGTGCCAGCAGCTTAGCGCAAGGACGGCGGGCGGGCTACACCTTC
clone size: few
V gene: TRBV7-9
J gene: TRBJ1-2
D gene: .

CDR3 protein: CASSLREPGVGMDEQYF
CDR3 DNA: TGTGCCAGCAGTTTACGCGAACCAGGCGTAGGGATGGACGAGCAGTACTTC
clone size: .
V gene: TRBV12-3/TRBV12-4
J gene: TRBJ2-7
D gene: .

CDR3 protein: CSATSRGGEQFF
CDR3 DNA: TGCAGTGCTACATCGCGGGGAGGTGAGCAGTTCTTC
clone size: .
V gene: TRBV20-1
J gene: TRBJ2-1
D gene: .

CDR3 protein: CASSPLRATDTQYF
CDR3 DNA: TGTGCCAGCTCACCGTTGCGGGCTACAGATACGCAGTATTTT
clone size: .
V gene: TRBV18
J gene: TRBJ2-3
D gene: .

CDR3 protein: CAWRRQANQPQHF
CDR3 DNA: TGTGCCTGGAGGAGGCAGGCGAATCAGCCCCAGCATTTT
clone size: few
V gene: TRBV30
J gene: TRBJ1-5
D gene: .

CDR3 protein: CATREAGQETQYF
CDR3 DNA: TGCGCCACCAGGGAGGCGGGTCAAGAGACCCAGTACTTC
clone size: once
V gene: TRBV10-2
J gene: TRBJ2-5
D gene: .

CDR3 protein: CSARDRAGGMNTEAFF
CDR3 DNA: TGCAGTGCTAGAGATAGGGCAGGGGGGATGAACACTGAAGCTTTCTTT
clone size: few
V gene: TRBV20-1
J gene: TRBJ1-1
D gene: TRBD1

CDR3 protein: CSATDRQARVDEQYF
CDR3 DNA: TGCAGTGCTACCGACAGACAGGCCAGGGTTGACGAGCAGTACTTC
clone size: .
V gene: TRBV20-1
J gene: TRBJ2-7
D gene: .

CDR3 protein: CASTDSTGLTPQHF
CDR3 DNA: TGTGCCAGCACGGACTCGACAGGGCTCACACCCCAGCATTTT
clone size: .
V gene: TRBV11-2
J gene: TRBJ1-5
D gene: TRBD1

CDR3 protein: CASSLKRGAYQETQYF
CDR3 DNA: TGTGCCAGCAGCCTTAAGCGTGGGGCGTACCAAGAGACCCAGTACTTC
clone size: few
V gene: TRBV6-1
J gene: TRBJ2-5
D gene: .

CDR3 protein: CSVVSPGVADTQYF
CDR3 DNA: TGCAGCGTTGTGAGTCCGGGCGTAGCAGATACGCAGTATTTT
clone size: many
V gene: TRBV29-1
J gene: TRBJ2-3
D gene: .

CDR3 protein: CASTIWTSGETQYF
CDR3 DNA: TGTGCCAGCACCATATGGACTAGCGGGGAGACCCAGTACTTC
clone size: many
V gene: TRBV7-2
J gene: TRBJ2-5
D gene: TRBD2

CDR3 protein: CASSPSAGNTEAFF
CDR3 DNA: TGTGCCAGCAGCCCCTCCGCGGGGAACACTGAAGCTTTCTTT
clone size: few
V gene: TRBV5-4
J gene: TRBJ1-1
D gene: .

CDR3 protein: CASSFTDGVGQPQHF
CDR3 DNA: TGTGCCAGCAGCTTTACGGACGGAGTCGGACAGCCCCAGCATTTT
clone size: many
V gene: TRBV7-2
J gene: TRBJ1-5
D gene: .

CDR3 protein: CASSFGLALQETQYF
CDR3 DNA: TGTGCCAGCAGCTTTGGACTAGCCCTCCAAGAGACCCAGTACTTC
clone size: .
V gene: TRBV5-6
J gene: TRBJ2-5
D gene: TRBD2

CDR3 protein: CSARPLLGGAGETQYF
CDR3 DNA: TGCAGTGCTAGACCTCTCTTGGGAGGGGCCGGAGAGACCCAGTACTTC
clone size: few
V gene: TRBV20-1
J gene: TRBJ2-5
D gene: TRBD2

CDR3 protein: CASSSGQLNYGYTF
CDR3 DNA: TGTGCCAGCTCATCGGGACAGCTTAACTATGGCTACACCTTC
clone size: few
V gene: TRBV18
J gene: TRBJ1-2
D gene: TRBD1

CDR3 protein: CSVRGGTANTGELFF
CDR3 DNA: TGCAGCGTGAGGGGCGGGACTGCGAACACCGGGGAGCTGTTTTTT
clone size: .
V gene: TRBV29-1
J gene: TRBJ2-2
D gene: .

CDR3 protein: CASSFQAGGLYNEQFF
CDR3 DNA: TGCGCCAGCAGCTTTCAAGCGGGAGGACTTTACAATGAGCAGTTCTTC
clone size: .
V gene: TRBV5-1
J gene: TRBJ2-1
D gene: TRBD2

CDR3 protein: CASRRVRAGANVLTF
CDR3 DNA: TGTGCCAGCAGAAGGGTTCGAGCTGGGGCCAACGTCCTGACTTTC
clone size: .
V gene: TRBV11-2
J gene: TRBJ2-6
D gene: .

CDR3 protein: CASSHLDRGGGNQPQHF
CDR3 DNA: TGTGCCAGCAGCCATCTCGACAGGGGTGGAGGCAATCAGCCCCAGCATTTT
clone size: many
V gene: TRBV27
J gene: TRBJ1-5
D gene: TRBD1

CDR3 protein: CASSLGPITNTGELFF
CDR3 DNA: TGCGCCAGCAGCCTAGGACCGATAACCAACACCGGGGAGCTGTTTTTT
clone size: few
V gene: TRBV5-1
J gene: TRBJ2-2
D gene: .

CDR3 protein: CAGRGRGRAEAFF
CDR3 DNA: TGTGCCGGCCGAGGGAGGGGGAGGGCTGAAGCTTTCTTT
clone size: few
V gene: TRBV6-1
J gene: TRBJ1-1
D gene: .

CDR3 protein: CASSSPGRRDNEQFF
CDR3 DNA: TGTGCCAGCAGTTCGCCCGGGCGACGTGACAATGAGCAGTTCTTC
clone size: .
V gene: TRBV12-3/TRBV12-4
J gene: TRBJ2-1
D gene: .

CDR3 protein: CASSLLAAEAYGYTF
CDR3 DNA: TGTGCCAGCAGTTTATTAGCCGCCGAGGCCTATGGCTACACCTTC
clone size: few
V gene: TRBV6-5
J gene: TRBJ1-2
D gene: .

CDR3 protein: CASSQGRAREGLNEQFF
CDR3 DNA: TGCGCCAGCAGCCAAGGGAGGGCGAGGGAAGGGCTAAATGAGCAGTTCTTC
clone size: .
V gene: TRBV4-1
J gene: TRBJ2-1
D gene: .

CDR3 protein: CASRGSGTDTQYF
CDR3 DNA: TGTGCCAGCCGCGGGTCCGGCACAGATACGCAGTATTTT
clone size: .
V gene: TRBV11-2
J gene: TRBJ2-3
D gene: .

CDR3 protein: CASGDGTGVQPQHF
CDR3 DNA: TGTGCCAGCGGAGACGGGACAGGGGTTCAGCCCCAGCATTTT
clone size: many
V gene: TRBV6-1
J gene: TRBJ1-5
D gene: TRBD1

CDR3 protein: CSATGLPKFYEQYF
CDR3 DNA: TGCAGTGCTACAGGACTACCGAAATTCTACGAGCAGTACTTC
clone size: .
V gene: TRBV20-1
J gene: TRBJ2-7
D gene: .

CDR3 protein: CASSRLRYRGLGSYNEQFF
CDR3 DNA: TGTGCCAGCAGCCGACTCCGATACAGGGGGCTAGGCTCCTACAATGAGCAGTTCTTC
clone size: .
V gene: TRBV6-4
J gene: TRBJ2-1
D gene: TRBD1

CDR3 protein: CASSPPSDVLTF
CDR3 DNA: TGTGCCAGCTCACCACCGTCGGATGTCCTGACTTTC
clone size: few
V gene: TRBV18
J gene: TRBJ2-6
D gene: .